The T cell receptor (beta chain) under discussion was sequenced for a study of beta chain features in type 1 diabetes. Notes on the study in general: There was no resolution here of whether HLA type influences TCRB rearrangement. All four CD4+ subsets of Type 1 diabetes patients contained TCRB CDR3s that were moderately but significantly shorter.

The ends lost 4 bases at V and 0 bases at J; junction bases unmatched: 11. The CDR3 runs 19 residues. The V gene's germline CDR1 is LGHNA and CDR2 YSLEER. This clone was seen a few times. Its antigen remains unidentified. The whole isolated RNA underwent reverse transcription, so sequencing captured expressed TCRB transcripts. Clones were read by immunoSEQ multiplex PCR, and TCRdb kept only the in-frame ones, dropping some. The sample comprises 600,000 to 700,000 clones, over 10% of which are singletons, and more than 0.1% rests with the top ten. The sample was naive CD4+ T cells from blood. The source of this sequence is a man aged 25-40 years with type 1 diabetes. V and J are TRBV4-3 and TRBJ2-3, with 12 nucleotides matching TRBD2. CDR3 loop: CASSLIVGTSGRSTDTQYF. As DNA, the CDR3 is TGCGCCAGCAGCCTAATTGTGGGGACTAGCGGGCGGAGCACAGATACGCAGTATTTT.